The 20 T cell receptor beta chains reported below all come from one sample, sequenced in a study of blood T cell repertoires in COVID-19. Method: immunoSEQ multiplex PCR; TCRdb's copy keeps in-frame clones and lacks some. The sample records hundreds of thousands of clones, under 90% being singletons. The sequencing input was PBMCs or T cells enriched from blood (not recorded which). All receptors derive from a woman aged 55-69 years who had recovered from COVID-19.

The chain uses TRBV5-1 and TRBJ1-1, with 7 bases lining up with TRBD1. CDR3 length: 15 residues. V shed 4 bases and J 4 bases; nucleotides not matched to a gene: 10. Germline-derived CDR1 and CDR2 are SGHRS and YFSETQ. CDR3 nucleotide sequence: TGCGCCAGCAGCAACGCAGGGGGTGGAGGCACTGAAGCTTTCTTT. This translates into CASSNAGGGGTEAFF.

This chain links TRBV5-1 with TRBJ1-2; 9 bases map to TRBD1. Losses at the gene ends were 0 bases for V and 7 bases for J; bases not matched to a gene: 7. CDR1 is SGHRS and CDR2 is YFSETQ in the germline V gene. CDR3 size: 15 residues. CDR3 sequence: CASSLEGQGLSGYTF. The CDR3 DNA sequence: TGCGCCAGCAGCTTGGAGGGACAGGGTTTAAGTGGCTACACCTTC.

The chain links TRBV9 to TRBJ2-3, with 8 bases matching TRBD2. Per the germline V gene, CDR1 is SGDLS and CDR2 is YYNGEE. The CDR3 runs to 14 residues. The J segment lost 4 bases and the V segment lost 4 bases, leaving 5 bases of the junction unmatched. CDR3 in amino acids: CASSRGGRSDTQYF. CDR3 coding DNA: TGTGCCAGCAGCCGGGGGGGCCGGTCAGATACGCAGTATTTT.

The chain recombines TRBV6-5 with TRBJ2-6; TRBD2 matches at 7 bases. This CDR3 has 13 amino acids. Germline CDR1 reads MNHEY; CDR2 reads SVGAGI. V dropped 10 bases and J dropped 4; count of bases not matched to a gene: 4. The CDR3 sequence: CAIRGEGANVLTF. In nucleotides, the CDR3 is TGTGCCATTCGGGGGGAAGGGGCCAACGTCCTGACTTTC.

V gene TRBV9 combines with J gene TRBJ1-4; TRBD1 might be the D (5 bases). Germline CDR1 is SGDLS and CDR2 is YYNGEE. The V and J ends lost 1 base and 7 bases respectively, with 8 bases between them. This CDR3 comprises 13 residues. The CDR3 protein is CASSVRGGEKLFF. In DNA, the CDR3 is TGTGCCAGCAGCGTACGGGGGGGTGAAAAACTGTTTTTT.

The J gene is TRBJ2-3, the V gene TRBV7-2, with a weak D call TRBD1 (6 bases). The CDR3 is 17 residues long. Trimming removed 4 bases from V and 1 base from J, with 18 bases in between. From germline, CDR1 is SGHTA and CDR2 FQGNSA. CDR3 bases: TGTGCCAGCAGCTCGACTGGACAGCTTCAGGGCACAGATACGCAGTATTTT. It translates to CASSSTGQLQGTDTQYF.

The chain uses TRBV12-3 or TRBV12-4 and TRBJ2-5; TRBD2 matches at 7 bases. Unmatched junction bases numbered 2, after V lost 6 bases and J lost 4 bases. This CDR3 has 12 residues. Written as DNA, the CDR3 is TGTGCCAGCAGGGGACTAAGAGAGACCCAGTACTTC. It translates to CASRGLRETQYF.

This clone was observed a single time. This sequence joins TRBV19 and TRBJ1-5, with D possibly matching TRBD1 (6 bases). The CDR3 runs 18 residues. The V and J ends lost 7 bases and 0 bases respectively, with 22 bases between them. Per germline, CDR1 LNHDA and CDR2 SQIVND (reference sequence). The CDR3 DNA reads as TGTGCCAGTACCTTCGGACCAGACAGGCCGTATAGCAATCAGCCCCAGCATTTT. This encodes CASTFGPDRPYSNQPQHF.

The CDR3 sequence: CASTRGRAQETQYF. CDR3 DNA: TGTGCCAGCACCCGAGGGCGGGCCCAAGAGACCCAGTACTTC. V usage is TRBV6-5 and J usage is TRBJ2-5, with D possibly matching TRBD2 (5 bases). V shed 7 bases and J shed 1 base, with 13 bases lying between them. The CDR3 is made up of 14 amino acids. Germline V gene sequence: CDR1 MNHEY, CDR2 SVGAGI.

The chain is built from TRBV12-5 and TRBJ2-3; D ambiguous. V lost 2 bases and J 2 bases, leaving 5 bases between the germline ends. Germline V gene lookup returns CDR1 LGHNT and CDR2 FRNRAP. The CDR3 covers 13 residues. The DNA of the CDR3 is TGTGCTAGTGGTTTGTACACCACAGATACGCAGTATTTT. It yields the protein CASGLYTTDTQYF.

CDR3 bases: TGTGCCAGCAGCGACGGGACAGGGGAAAGCTACGAGCAGTACTTC. Its protein is CASSDGTGESYEQYF. V usage is TRBV5-6 and J usage is TRBJ2-7, with TRBD1 identical over 10 bases. V lost 4 bases and J lost 3; bases outside the gene matches: 7. CDR1 SGHDT and CDR2 YYEEEE come from the germline V gene. The CDR3 consists of 15 residues.

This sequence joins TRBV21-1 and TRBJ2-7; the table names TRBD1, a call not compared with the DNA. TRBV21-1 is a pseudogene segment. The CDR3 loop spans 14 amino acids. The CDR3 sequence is CASSKDRALYEQYF. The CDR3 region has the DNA TGTGCCAGCAGCAAAGACAGGGCGCTCTACGAGCAGTACTTC.

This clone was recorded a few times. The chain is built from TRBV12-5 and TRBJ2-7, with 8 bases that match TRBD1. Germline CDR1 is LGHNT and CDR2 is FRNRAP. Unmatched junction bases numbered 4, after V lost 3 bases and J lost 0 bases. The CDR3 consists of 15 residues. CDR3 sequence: CASGFGTGYSYEQYF. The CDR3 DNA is TGTGCTAGTGGTTTTGGGACAGGATACTCCTACGAGCAGTACTTC.

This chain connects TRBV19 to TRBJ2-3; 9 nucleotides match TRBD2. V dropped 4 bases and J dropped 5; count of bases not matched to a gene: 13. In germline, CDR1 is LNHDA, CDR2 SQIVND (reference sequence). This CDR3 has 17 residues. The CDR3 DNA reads TGTGCCAGTAGTACCCATCAAGCGGGGGGCCTCGAAGATACGCAGTATTTT. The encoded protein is CASSTHQAGGLEDTQYF.

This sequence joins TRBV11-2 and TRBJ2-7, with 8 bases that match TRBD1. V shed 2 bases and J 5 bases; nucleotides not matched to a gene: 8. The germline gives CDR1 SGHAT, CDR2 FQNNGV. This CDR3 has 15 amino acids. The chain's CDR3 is CASSLNRQGLHEQYF. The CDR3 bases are TGTGCCAGCAGCTTAAATCGACAGGGGCTCCACGAGCAGTACTTC.

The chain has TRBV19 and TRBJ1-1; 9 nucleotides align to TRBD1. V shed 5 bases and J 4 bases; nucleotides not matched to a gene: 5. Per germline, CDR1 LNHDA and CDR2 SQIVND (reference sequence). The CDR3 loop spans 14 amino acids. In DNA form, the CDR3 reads TGTGCCAGTAGTCACCGACAGGGGGGCACTGAAGCTTTCTTT. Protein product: CASSHRQGGTEAFF.

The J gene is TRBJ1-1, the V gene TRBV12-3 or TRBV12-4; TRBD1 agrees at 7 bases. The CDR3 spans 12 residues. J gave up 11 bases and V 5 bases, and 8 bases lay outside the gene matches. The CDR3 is CASSPRGPGAFF. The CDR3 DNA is TGTGCCAGCAGTCCGAGGGGGCCCGGGGCTTTCTTT.

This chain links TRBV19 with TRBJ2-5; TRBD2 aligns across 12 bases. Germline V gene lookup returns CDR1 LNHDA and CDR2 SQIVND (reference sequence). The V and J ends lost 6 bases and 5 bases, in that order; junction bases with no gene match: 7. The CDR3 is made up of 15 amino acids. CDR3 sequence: CASRELAGGGETQYF. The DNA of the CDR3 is TGTGCCAGTAGGGAACTAGCGGGAGGAGGTGAGACCCAGTACTTC.

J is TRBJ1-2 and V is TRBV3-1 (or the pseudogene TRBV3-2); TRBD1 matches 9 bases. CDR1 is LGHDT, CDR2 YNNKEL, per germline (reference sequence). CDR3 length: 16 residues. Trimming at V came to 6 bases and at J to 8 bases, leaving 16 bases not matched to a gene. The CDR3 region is CASSLGGGDREMGYTF. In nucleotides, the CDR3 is TGTGCCAGCAGTCTAGGGGGAGGGGACAGGGAAATGGGCTACACCTTC.

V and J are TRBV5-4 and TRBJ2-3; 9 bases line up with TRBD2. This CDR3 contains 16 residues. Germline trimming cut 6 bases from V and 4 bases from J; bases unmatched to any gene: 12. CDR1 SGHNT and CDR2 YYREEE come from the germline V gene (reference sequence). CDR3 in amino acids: CASNSGGGGAPDTQYF. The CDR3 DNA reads TGTGCCAGCAACTCCGGGGGCGGGGGGGCACCAGATACGCAGTATTTT.